A single sample is the source of the 7 T cell receptor beta chains below, sequenced in a study of CD8+CD57+ T cells in acquired aplastic anemia. Patients included in sequencing had previously demonstrated CD8+CD57+ cell expansion by flow cytometry. Genomic DNA was employed as the template in profiling TCR beta VDJ and CDR3. TCRdb recomputed calls from the reads with MiXCR, one row per CDR3 protein. The profile shows about 290,000 distinct CDR3 sequences, 56% of them singletons. Specimen: sorted CD4+, CD8+, or CD8+CD57+ T cells (not recorded which) from PBMCs. These receptor sequences come from a human donor with aplastic anemia.

The chain employs TRBV11-2 and TRBJ1-4; no definite D call. Germline CDR1 is SGHAT and CDR2 is FQNNGV. This CDR3 is built from 14 residues. V was cut by 0 bases and J by 8 bases, with 10 bases left in between. CDR3 sequence reads: CASSLDIIDEKLFF. In DNA, the CDR3 is TGTGCCAGCAGCTTAGATATCATCGACGAAAAACTGTTTTTT.

The genes are TRBV15 and TRBJ1-4; D gene uncertain. This CDR3 has 14 amino acids. Trimming stripped 5 bases from V and 4 bases from J, with 11 bases between. Germline CDR1 reads LNHNV; CDR2 reads YYDKDF (reference sequence). The CDR3 DNA reads as TGTGCCACCAGCGCGCGGACGGATAATGAAAAACTGTTTTTT. Amino acids: CATSARTDNEKLFF.

The chain is built from TRBV7-9 and TRBJ1-6; TRBD1 aligns across 7 bases. V trimming: 7 bases; J trimming: 7 bases; junction bases outside the gene matches: 7. The CDR3 covers 14 residues. In germline, CDR1 is SEHNR, CDR2 FQNEAQ (reference sequence). The CDR3 DNA reads TGTGCCAGCATAGGCGAGGGACAGAATTCACCCCTCCACTTT. Translated: CASIGEGQNSPLHF. The full variable domain, with the rest looked up from reference TRBV7-9 and TRBJ1-6, is DTGVSQNPRHKITKRGQNVTFRCDPISEHNRLYWYRQTLGQGPEFLTYFQNEAQLEKSRLLSDRFSAERPKGSFSTLEIQRTEQGDSAMYLCASIGEGQNSPLHFGNGTRLTVT.

This clonotype showed up many times. The chain has TRBV19 and TRBJ2-7; tentative D call: TRBD1 (7 bases). The germline CDR1 and CDR2 sequences are LNHDA and SQIVND (reference sequence). V lost 5 bases and J 3 bases, leaving 20 bases between the germline ends. The CDR3 contains 16 residues. The CDR3 reads CASSLGGTDEHYEQYF. The CDR3, as DNA: TGTGCCAGTAGTTTAGGCGGGACAGACGAGCACTACGAGCAGTACTTC.

This clonotype was observed many times. V is TRBV5-8 and J is TRBJ1-5; D is uncertain. The V gene's germline CDR1 is SGHTS and CDR2 YDEGEE. The V end lost 0 bases, the J end lost 4 bases, and 11 bases lay between the germline ends. CDR3 length equals 15 residues. CDR3 amino acids: CASSLGSSSNQPQHF. In DNA form, the CDR3 reads TGTGCCAGCAGCTTGGGAAGCAGTAGTAATCAGCCCCAGCATTTT.

At least ten counts were recorded for this clonotype. The V and J genes are TRBV11-1 and TRBJ2-2; 14 positions match TRBD2. Unmatched junction bases numbered 0, after V lost 4 bases and J lost 5 bases. CDR3 length equals 15 residues. Germline V CDR1 and CDR2: SGHAT, FQDESV (reference sequence). The CDR3 coding sequence is TGTGCCAGCAGCTGGACTAGCGGGGGGACCGGGGAGCTGTTTTTT. Protein sequence: CASSWTSGGTGELFF.

The chain employs TRBV7-3 and TRBJ1-1; TRBD1 is a possible D gene (6 bases). Trimming removed 6 bases at V and 3 bases at J, with 11 bases between. This CDR3 comprises 13 residues. From germline, CDR1 is SGHTA and CDR2 FQGTGA. CDR3 sequence reads: CASSSTGYTEAFF. The CDR3 bases are TGTGCCAGCAGTTCTACAGGGTACACTGAAGCTTTCTTT. The whole variable domain, filled in from reference TRBV7-3 and TRBJ1-1, reads GAGVSQTPSNKVTEKGKYVELRCDPISGHTALYWYRQSLGQGPEFLIYFQGTGAADDSGLPNDRFFAVRPEGSVSTLKIQRTERGDSAVYLCASSSTGYTEAFFGQGTRLTVV.